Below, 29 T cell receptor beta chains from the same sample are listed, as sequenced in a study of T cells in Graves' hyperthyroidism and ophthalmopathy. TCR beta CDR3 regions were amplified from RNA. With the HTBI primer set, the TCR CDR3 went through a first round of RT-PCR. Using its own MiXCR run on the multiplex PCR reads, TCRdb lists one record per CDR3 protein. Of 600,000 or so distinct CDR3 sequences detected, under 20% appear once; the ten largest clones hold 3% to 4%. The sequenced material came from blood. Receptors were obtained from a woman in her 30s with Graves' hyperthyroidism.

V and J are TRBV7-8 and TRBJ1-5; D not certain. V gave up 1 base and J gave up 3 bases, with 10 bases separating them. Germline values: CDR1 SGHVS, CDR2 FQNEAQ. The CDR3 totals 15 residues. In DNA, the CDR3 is TGTGCCAGCAGCTTAGAGGGAAACGTCAATCAGCCCCAGCATTTT. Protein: CASSLEGNVNQPQHF. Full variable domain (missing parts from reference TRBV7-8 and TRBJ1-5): GAGVSQSPRYKVAKRGQDVALRCDPISGHVSLFWYQQALGQGPEFLTYFQNEAQLDKSGLPSDRFFAERPEGSVSTLKIQRTQQEDSAVYLCASSLEGNVNQPQHFGDGTRLSIL.

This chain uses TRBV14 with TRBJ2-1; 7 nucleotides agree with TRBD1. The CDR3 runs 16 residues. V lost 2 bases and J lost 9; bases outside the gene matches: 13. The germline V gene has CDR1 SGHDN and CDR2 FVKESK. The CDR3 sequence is CASSQRVNYRGREQFF. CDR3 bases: TGTGCCAGCAGCCAACGGGTGAATTACAGGGGTCGTGAGCAGTTCTTC.

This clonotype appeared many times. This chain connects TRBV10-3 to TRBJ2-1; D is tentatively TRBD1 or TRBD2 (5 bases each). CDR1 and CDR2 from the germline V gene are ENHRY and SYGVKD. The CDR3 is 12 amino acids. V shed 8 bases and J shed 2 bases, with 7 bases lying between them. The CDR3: CAIRGPYNEQFF. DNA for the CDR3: TGTGCCATCCGGGGACCCTACAATGAGCAGTTCTTC.

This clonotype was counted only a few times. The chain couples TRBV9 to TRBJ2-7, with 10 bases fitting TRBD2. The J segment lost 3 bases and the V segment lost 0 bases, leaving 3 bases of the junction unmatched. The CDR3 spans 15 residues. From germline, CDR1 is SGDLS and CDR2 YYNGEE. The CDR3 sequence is CASSVASGRGYEQYF. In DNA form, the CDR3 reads TGTGCCAGCAGCGTAGCAAGCGGGAGGGGCTACGAGCAGTACTTC.

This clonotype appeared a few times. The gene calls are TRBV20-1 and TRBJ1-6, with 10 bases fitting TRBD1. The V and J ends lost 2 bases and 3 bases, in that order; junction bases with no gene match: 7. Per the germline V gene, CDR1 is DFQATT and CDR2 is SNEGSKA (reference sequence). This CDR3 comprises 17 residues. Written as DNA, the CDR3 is TGCAGTGCTAGACCAGGACAGGGGGGAAACTATAATTCACCCCTCCACTTT. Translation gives CSARPGQGGNYNSPLHF.

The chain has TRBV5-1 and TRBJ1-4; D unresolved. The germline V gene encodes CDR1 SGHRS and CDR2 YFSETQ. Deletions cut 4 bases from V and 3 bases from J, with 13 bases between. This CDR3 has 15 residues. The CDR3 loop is CASSTRGGANEKLFF. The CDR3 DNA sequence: TGCGCCAGCAGCACCCGTGGAGGAGCTAATGAAAAACTGTTTTTT.

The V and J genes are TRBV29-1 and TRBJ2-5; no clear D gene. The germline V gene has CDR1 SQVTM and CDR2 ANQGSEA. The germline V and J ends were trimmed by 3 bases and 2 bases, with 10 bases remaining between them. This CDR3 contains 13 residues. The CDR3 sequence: CSVDVTGQETQYF. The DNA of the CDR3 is TGCAGCGTTGATGTAACGGGTCAAGAGACCCAGTACTTC.

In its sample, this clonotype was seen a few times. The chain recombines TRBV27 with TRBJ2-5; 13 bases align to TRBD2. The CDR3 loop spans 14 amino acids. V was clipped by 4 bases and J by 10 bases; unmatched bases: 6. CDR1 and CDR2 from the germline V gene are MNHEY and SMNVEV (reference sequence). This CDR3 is CASSYRTSGSYQYF. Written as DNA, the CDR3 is TGTGCCAGCAGTTACAGGACTAGCGGGAGTTACCAGTACTTC.

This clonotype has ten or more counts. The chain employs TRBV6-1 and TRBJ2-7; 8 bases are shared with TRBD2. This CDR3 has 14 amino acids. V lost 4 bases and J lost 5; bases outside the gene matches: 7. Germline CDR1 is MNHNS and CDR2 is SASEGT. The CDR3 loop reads CASSVRYGRDEQYF. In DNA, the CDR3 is TGTGCCAGCAGTGTGAGGTACGGGAGGGACGAGCAGTACTTC.

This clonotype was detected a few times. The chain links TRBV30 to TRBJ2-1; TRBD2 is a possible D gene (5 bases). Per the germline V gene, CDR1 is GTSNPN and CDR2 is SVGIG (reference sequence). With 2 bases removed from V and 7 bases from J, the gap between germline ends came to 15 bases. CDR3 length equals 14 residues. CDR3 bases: TGTGCCTGGAGTATGGTGGGAGTCATAAATGAGCAGTTCTTC. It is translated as CAWSMVGVINEQFF.

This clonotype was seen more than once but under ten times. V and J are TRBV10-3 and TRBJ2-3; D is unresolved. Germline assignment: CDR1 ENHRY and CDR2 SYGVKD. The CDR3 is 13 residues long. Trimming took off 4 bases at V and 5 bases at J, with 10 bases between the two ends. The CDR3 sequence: CAISAFLGDTQYF. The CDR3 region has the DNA TGTGCCATCAGTGCGTTCCTTGGAGATACGCAGTATTTT.

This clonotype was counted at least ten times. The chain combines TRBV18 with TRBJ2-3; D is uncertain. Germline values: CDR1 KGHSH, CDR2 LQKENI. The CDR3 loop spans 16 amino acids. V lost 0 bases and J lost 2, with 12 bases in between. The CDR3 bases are TGTGCCAGCTCACCACCCGAGGTAGCCTCCACAGATACGCAGTATTTT. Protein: CASSPPEVASTDTQYF.

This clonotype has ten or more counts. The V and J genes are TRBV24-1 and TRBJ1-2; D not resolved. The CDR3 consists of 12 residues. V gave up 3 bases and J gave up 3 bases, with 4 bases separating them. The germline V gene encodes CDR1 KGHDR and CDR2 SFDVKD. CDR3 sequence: CATSDRYYGYTF. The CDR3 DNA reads TGTGCCACCAGTGATCGCTACTATGGCTACACCTTC.

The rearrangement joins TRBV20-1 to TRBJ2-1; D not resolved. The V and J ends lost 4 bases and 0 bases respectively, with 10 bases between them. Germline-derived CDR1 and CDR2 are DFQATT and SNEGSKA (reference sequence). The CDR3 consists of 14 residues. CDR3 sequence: CSAISEPSYNEQFF. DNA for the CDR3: TGCAGTGCTATTTCGGAGCCCTCCTACAATGAGCAGTTCTTC.

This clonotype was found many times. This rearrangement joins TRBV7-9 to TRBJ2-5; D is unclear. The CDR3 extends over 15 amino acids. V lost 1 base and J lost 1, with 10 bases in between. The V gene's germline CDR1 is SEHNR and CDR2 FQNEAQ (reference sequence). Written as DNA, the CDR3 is TGTGCCAGCAGCTTAGGGTCCCTAATCCAAGAGACCCAGTACTTC. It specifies CASSLGSLIQETQYF.

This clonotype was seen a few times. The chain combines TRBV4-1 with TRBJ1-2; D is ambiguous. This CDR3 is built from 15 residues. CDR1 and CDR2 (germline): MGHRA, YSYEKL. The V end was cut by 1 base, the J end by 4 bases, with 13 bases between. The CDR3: CASSQARGTIYGYTF. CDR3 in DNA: TGCGCCAGCAGCCAAGCACGAGGCACGATCTATGGCTACACCTTC.

The CDR3 is CASSGTSGFTDTQYF. CDR3 DNA: TGTGCCAGCAGCGGGACTAGCGGATTCACAGATACGCAGTATTTT. V gene TRBV9 combines with J gene TRBJ2-3; 10 bases fit TRBD2. This CDR3 spans 15 amino acids. The trim removed 3 bases at V and 2 bases at J, leaving 3 bases unmatched. The germline V gene encodes CDR1 SGDLS and CDR2 YYNGEE.

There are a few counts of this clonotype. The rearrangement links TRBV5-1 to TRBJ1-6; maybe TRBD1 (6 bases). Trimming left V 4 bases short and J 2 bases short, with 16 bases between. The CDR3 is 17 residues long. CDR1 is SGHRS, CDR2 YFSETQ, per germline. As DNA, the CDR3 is TGCGCCAGCAGCCCGACAGTCAGGGGAACCTATAATTCACCCCTCCACTTT. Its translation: CASSPTVRGTYNSPLHF.

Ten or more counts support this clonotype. CDR3 nucleotide sequence: TGTGCCAGCAGGCGGACAGGGAACCCAGAGACCCAGTACTTC. Translating it yields CASRRTGNPETQYF. The chain joins TRBV27 to TRBJ2-5, with 8 bases aligning to TRBD1. Per germline, CDR1 MNHEY and CDR2 SMNVEV (reference sequence). The CDR3 runs 14 residues. Trimming cost V 6 bases and J 4 bases; bases outside gene matches: 7.

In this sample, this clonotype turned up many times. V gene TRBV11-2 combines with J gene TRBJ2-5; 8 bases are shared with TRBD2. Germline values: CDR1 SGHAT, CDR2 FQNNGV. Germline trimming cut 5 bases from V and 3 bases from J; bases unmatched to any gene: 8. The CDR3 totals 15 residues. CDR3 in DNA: TGTGCCAGCAGCCCATCCGGGACTAGTAAAGAGACCCAGTACTTC. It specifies CASSPSGTSKETQYF.

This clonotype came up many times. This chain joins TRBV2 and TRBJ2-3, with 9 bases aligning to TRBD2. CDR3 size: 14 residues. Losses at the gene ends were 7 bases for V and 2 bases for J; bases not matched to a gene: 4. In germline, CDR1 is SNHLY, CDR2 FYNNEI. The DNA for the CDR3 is TGTGCCAGCACAGCGGGAGGAATCACAGATACGCAGTATTTT. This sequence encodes CASTAGGITDTQYF.

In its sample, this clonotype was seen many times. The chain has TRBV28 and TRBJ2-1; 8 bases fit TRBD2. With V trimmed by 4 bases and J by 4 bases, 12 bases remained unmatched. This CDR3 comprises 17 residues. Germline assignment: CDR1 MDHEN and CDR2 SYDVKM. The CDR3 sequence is CASSSISGTRVYNEQFF. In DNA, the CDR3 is TGTGCCAGCAGTTCAATTTCCGGGACTAGAGTATACAATGAGCAGTTCTTC.

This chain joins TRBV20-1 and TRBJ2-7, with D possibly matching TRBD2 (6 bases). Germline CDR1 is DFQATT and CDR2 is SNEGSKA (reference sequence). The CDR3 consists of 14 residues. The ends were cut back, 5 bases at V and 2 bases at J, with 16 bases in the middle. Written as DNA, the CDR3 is TGCAGTGCTCAAACCCGGACGGGAGCCTACGAGCAGTACTTC. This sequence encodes CSAQTRTGAYEQYF.

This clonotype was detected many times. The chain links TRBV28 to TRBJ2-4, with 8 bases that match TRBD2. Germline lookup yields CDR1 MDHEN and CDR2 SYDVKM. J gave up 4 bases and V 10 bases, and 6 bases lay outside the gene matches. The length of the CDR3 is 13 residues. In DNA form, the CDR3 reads TGTGCCATCACTAGCGGAGTTAAAAACATTCAGTACTTC. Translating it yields CAITSGVKNIQYF.

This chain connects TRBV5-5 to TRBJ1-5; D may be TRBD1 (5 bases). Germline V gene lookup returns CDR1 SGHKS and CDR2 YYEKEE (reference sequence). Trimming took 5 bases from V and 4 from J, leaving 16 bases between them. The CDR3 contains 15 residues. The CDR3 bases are TGTGCCAGCAGGGGGGAGGTTGTGGGAAATCAGCCCCAGCATTTT. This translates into CASRGEVVGNQPQHF.

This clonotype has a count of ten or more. The CDR3 here is CSVGTDTQYF. The CDR3 region has the DNA TGCAGCGTTGGTACAGATACGCAGTATTTT. This sequence joins TRBV29-1 and TRBJ2-3; no firm D call. The germline V gene encodes CDR1 SQVTM and CDR2 ANQGSEA. The CDR3 covers 10 residues. Trimming left V 4 bases short and J 3 bases short, with 2 bases between.

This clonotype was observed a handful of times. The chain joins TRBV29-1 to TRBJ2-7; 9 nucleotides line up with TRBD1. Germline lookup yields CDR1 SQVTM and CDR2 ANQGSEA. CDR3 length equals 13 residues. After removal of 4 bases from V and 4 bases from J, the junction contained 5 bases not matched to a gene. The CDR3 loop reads CSVVTGGFYEQYF. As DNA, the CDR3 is TGCAGCGTTGTAACAGGGGGCTTTTACGAGCAGTACTTC.

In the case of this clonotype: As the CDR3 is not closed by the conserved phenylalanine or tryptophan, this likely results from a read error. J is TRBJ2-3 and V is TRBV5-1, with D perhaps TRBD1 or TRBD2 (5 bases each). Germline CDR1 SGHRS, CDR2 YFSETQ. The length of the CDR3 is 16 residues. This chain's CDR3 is CSSSLGEGPRTDTQYL. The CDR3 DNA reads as TGCTCCAGCAGCTTGGGCGAGGGGCCCCGCACAGATACGCAGTATCTT.

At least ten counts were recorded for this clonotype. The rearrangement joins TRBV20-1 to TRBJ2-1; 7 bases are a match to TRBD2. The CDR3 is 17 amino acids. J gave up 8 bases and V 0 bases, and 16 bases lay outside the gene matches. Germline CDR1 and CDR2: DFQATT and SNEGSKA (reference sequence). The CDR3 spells CSARDLGEGRFRDEQFF. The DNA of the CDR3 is TGCAGTGCTAGAGATCTGGGGGAGGGCCGATTTAGAGATGAGCAGTTCTTC.